The clone carrying this T cell receptor (beta chain) was seen more than once but under ten times. Its antigen is not known. The data were obtained in a study of shared clonotypes between healthy human individuals. The wider study: Researchers assigned three CD4 naive, three CD4 memory, two CD8 naive and one CD8 memory plate to each donor.

Clones were sequenced by immunoSEQ multiplex PCR, and TCRdb holds only the in-frame ones, with some missing. The table lists under 130,000 clones, about 66% of them singletons. Germline loops: CDR1 SQVTM, CDR2 ANQGSEA. CDR3 size: 13 residues. V lost 4 bases to trimming and J lost 0 bases, with 6 bases between them. Study-wide results and caveats: Among donors, the sharing of clonotypes was expected to be influenced by sequencing depth.

The V and J genes are TRBV29-1 and TRBJ2-2; unclear D gene. The clonotype comes from a woman younger than 45 in good health. Sequenced sample: memory CD8+ T cells sorted from blood. Subset described: CD45RO+ cells pooled with CCR7-negative TemRA cells. The CDR3 spells CSVVWTNTGELFF. The CDR3 DNA reads as TGCAGCGTTGTGTGGACGAACACCGGGGAGCTGTTTTTT.